This TCR beta chain derives from a study of blood T cell repertoires in COVID-19. Study as a whole: Some COVID-19 samples were acute and others convalescent; all came from the United States, Italy and Spain. From T cells, B-cell-depleted T cells, or PBMCs came the material, which was cDNA or gDNA.

In the source study's methods: Reference gene primer amplification gave estimated nucleated cell counts. Sequenced by immunoSEQ multiplex PCR; TCRdb stores in-frame clones only, minus some. For V, J and clone size, that table is used; D and trimming come from the DNA. The sample contains approximately 170,000 clones, around 80% of which appear only once. Trimming took 5 bases from V and 6 from J, leaving 16 bases between them. The CDR3 is 14 amino acids. Germline V gives CDR1 SGHTA, CDR2 FQGNSA. This chain connects TRBV7-2 to TRBJ1-2; D is unclear. The sequence derives from a man aged 35-49 years who had recovered from COVID-19. The sequenced sample was PBMCs or T cells enriched from blood (not recorded which). Here the CDR3 reads CASSLMSGSNGYTF. DNA for the CDR3: TGTGCCAGCAGCCTCATGTCGGGGAGCAATGGCTACACCTTC.